The clone carrying this T cell receptor beta chain was counted only a few times. The antigen remains unidentified. TCRdb called the RACE reads again in MiXCR, with one record for every CDR3 protein. The sample carries approximately 370,000 distinct CDR3 sequences, 5% to 6.5% recorded once. Trimming took 8 bases from V and 7 from J, leaving 14 bases between them. In germline, CDR1 is WSHSY, CDR2 SAAADI. This CDR3 contains 12 residues. Specified time point: pre-sensitization, week 0. Indicated treatment: therapeutic diphenylcyclopropenone sensitization with weekly scalp DPC. The sample comes from a study of human T cells and chemical hapten exposure. Study at large: Diphenylcyclopropenone, dosed weekly to the scalp, was given to patients throughout the roughly 22-week study. Minor pooled library volume differences mainly drove per-sample TCR yield variation.

Study-level results: The study found that DPC sensitization did not change TCRs above 1 in 1000 frequency. In comparison with controls, expanded TCRs gave rise to a significantly larger number of large CDR3 similarity clusters.

The sample consisted of whole blood, taken in connection with sensitization to the hapten diphenylcyclopropenone (DPC). V usage is TRBV10-2 and J usage is TRBJ1-1; D not resolved. The clonotype originates from a young woman with alopecia areata. Some clones in this sample may be carry-over from other donors' samples. CDR3 bases: TGCGCCAGCTGCCGGCAGAAGGGTGAAGCTTTCTTT. This sequence encodes CASCRQKGEAFF.